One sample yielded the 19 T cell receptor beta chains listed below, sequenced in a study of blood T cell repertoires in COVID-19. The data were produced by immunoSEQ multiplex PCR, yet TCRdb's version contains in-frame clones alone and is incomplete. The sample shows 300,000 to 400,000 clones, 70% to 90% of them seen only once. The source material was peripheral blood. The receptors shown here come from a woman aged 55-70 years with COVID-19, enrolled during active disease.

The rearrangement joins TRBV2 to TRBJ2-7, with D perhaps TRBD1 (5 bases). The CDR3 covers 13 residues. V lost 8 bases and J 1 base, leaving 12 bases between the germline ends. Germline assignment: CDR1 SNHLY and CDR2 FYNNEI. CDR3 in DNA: TGTGCCAGCGCTTGGCAGGGATCCTACGAGCAGTACTTC. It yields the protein CASAWQGSYEQYF.

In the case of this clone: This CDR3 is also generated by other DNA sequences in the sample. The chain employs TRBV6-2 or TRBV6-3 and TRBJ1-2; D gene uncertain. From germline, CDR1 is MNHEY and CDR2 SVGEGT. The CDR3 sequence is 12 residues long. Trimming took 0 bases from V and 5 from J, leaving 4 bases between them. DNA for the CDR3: TGTGCCAGCAGTTACTCGAGGTATGGCTACACCTTC. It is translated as CASSYSRYGYTF.

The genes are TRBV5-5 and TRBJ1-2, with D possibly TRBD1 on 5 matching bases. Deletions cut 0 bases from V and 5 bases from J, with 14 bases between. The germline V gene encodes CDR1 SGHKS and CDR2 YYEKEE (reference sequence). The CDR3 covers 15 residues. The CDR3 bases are TGTGCCAGCAGCTTGGTTGGGGGGTCCGAGTATGGCTACACCTTC. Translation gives CASSLVGGSEYGYTF.

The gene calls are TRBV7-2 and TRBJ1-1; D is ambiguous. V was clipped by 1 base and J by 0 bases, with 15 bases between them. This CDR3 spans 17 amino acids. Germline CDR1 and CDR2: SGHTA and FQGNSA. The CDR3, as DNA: TGTGCCAGCAGCTTAGTTATCGGAGTACACATGAACACTGAAGCTTTCTTT. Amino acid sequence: CASSLVIGVHMNTEAFF.

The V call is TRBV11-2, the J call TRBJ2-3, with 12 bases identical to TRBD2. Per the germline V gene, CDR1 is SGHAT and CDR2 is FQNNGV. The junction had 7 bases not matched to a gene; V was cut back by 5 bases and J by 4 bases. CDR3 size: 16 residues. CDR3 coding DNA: TGTGCCAGCAGCCGTCTAGCGGGGGGGCCCGCAGATACGCAGTATTTT. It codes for CASSRLAGGPADTQYF.

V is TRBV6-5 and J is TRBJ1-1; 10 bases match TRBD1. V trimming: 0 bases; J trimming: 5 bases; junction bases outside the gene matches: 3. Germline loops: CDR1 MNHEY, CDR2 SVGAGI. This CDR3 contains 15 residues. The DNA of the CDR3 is TGTGCCAGCAGTTACTCGACAGGGGGCCGGACTGAAGCTTTCTTT. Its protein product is CASSYSTGGRTEAFF.

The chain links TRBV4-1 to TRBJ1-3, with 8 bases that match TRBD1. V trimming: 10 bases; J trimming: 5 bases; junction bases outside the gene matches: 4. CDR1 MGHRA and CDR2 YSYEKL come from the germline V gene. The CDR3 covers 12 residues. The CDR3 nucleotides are TGCGCCATCCAGGGGGCCCGAAACACCATATATTTT. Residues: CAIQGARNTIYF.

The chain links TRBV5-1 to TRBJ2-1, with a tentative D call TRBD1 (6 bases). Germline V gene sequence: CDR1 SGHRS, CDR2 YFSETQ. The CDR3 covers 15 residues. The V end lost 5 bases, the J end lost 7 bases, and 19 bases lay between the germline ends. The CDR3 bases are TGCGCCAGCAGGGGGACACAGCGGCAAAGAAATGAGCAGTTCTTC. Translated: CASRGTQRQRNEQFF.

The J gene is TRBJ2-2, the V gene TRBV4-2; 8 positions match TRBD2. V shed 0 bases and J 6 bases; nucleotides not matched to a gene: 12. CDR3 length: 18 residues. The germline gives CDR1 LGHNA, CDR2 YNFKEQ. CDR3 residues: CASSQDPISRGGAGELFF. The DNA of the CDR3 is TGTGCCAGCAGCCAAGATCCGATTAGCCGGGGGGGCGCCGGGGAGCTGTTTTTT.

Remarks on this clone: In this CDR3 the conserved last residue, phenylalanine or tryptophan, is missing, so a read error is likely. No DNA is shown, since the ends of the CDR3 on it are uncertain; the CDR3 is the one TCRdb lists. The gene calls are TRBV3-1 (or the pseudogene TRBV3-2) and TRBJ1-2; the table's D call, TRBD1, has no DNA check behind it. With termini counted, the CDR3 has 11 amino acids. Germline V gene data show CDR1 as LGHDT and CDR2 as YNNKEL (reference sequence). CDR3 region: CASSQGGDHEL.

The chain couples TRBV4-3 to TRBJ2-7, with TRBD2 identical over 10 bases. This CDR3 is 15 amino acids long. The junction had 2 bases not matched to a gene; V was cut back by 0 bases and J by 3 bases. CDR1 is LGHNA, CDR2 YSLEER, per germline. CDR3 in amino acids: CASSQDLAGDYEQYF. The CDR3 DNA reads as TGCGCCAGCAGCCAAGACCTAGCGGGGGACTACGAGCAGTACTTC.

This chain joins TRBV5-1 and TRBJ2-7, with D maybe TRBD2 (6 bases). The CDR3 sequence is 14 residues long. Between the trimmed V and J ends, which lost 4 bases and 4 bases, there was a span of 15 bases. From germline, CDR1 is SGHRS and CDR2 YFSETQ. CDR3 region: CASSPGVHGYEQYF. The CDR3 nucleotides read TGCGCCAGCAGCCCGGGAGTCCATGGTTACGAGCAGTACTTC.

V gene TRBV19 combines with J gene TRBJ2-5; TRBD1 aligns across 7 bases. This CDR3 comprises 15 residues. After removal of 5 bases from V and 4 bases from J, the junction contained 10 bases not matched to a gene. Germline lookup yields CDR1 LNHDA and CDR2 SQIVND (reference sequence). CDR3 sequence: CASSSFETGRETQYF. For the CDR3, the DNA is TGTGCCAGTAGTTCTTTCGAGACAGGGCGAGAGACCCAGTACTTC.

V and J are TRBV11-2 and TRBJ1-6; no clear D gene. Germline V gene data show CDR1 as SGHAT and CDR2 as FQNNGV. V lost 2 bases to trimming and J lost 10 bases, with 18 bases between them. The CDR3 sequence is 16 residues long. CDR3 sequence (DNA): TGTGCCAGCAGCTTACCGCCGATGTCCCCTGGCTCACCCCTCCACTTT. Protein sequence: CASSLPPMSPGSPLHF. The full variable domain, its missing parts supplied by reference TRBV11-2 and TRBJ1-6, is EAGVAQSPRYKIIEKRQSVAFWCNPISGHATLYWYQQILGQGPKLLIQFQNNGVVDDSQLPKDRFSAERLKGVDSTLKIQPAKLEDSAVYLCASSLPPMSPGSPLHFGNGTRLTVT.

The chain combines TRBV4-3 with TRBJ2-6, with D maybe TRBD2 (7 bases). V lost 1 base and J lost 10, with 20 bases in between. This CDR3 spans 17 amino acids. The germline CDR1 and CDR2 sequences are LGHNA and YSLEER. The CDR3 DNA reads TGCGCCAGCAGCCAAGTCGGGCGGGGGCCCTTTGATAACGTCCTGACTTTC. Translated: CASSQVGRGPFDNVLTF.

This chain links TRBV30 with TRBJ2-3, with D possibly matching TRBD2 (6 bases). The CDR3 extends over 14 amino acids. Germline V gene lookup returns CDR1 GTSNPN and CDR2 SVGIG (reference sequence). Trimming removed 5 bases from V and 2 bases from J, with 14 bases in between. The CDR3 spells CAWALGGVTDTQYF. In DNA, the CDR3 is TGTGCCTGGGCCCTCGGCGGGGTCACAGATACGCAGTATTTT.

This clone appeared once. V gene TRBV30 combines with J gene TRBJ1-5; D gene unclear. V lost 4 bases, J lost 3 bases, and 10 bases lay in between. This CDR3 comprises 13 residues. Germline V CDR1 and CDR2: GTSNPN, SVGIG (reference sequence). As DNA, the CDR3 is TGTGCCTGGACAGGAAACTCCAATCAGCCCCAGCATTTT. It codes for CAWTGNSNQPQHF.

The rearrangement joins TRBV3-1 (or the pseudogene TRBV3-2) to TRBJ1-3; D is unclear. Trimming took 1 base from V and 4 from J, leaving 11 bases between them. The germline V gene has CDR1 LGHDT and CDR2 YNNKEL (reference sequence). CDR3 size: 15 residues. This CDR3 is CASSQVGFIGNTIYF. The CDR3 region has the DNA TGTGCCAGCAGCCAAGTCGGGTTTATAGGAAACACCATATATTTT.

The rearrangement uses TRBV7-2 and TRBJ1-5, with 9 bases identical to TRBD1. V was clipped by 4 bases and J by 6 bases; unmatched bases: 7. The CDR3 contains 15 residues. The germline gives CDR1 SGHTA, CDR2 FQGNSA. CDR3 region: CASSSGQGVSQPQHF. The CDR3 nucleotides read TGTGCCAGCAGCTCGGGACAGGGCGTAAGTCAGCCCCAGCATTTT.